One and the same sample provided the 3 T cell receptor beta chains below, sequenced in a study of T cells in Graves' hyperthyroidism and ophthalmopathy. RNA transcripts gave rise to amplified TCR beta CDR3 regions. The HTBI primer set drove a first-round RT-PCR of the TCR CDR3. One entry per CDR3 protein, called by TCRdb with MiXCR from the multiplex PCR reads. This table holds 560,000 or so distinct CDR3 sequences, just under 20% found once. The material sequenced was blood. The receptor set was obtained from a man in his forties with Graves' ophthalmopathy.

This clonotype has a handful of counts. The rearrangement uses TRBV6-2 or TRBV6-3 and TRBJ2-7, with D perhaps TRBD2 (5 bases). The CDR3 extends over 15 amino acids. V was trimmed by 2 bases and J by 2 bases, leaving 13 bases between them. Germline CDR1 and CDR2: MNHEY and SVGEGT. The CDR3 protein is CASSYGGSSTYEQYF. For the CDR3, the DNA is TGTGCCAGCAGTTACGGCGGGTCGAGCACCTACGAGCAGTACTTC.

The chain carries TRBV7-2 and TRBJ2-2; 7 nucleotides agree with TRBD2. The CDR3 contains 16 residues. V gave up 2 bases and J gave up 1 base; unmatched junction bases: 4. The germline CDR1 and CDR2 sequences are SGHTA and FQGNSA. The DNA of the CDR3 is TGTGCCAGCAGCTTATTGCGGGGGATGAACACCGGGGAGCTGTTTTTT. Translated, it gives CASSLLRGMNTGELFF.

The V gene is TRBV7-2, the J gene TRBJ2-3, with D maybe TRBD1 (6 bases). With 2 bases removed from V and 2 bases from J, the gap between germline ends came to 11 bases. Germline V lookup: CDR1 SGHTA, CDR2 FQGNSA. This CDR3 has 15 amino acids. The CDR3: CASSLFRGYTDTQYF. The CDR3 DNA reads TGTGCCAGCAGCTTATTCAGGGGATACACAGATACGCAGTATTTT.